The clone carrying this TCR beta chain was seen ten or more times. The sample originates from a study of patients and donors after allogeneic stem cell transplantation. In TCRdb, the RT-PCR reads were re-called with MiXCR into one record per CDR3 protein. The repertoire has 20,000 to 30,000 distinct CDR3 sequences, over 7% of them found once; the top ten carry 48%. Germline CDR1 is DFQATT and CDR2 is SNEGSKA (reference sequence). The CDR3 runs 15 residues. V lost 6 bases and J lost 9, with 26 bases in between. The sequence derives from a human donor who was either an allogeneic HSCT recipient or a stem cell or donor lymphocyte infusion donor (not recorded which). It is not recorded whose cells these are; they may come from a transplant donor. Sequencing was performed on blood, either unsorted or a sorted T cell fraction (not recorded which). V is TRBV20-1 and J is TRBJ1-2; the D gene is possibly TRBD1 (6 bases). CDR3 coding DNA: TGCAGTGCCCCCGCCGTGCCCGGACAGCAGAATAGCTACACCTTC. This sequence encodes CSAPAVPGQQNSYTF.